One TCR beta chain is described in this entry. The time point was: peripheral blood 6 weeks after treatment start. Pretreatment and on-treatment samples were taken, numbering 1 to 8 per patient. Repertoires were generated with immunoSEQ multiplex PCR, while TCRdb's copy carries only in-frame clones and drops some. The sample comprises around 110,000 clones, approximately 90% of which are singletons, and around 1.7% rests with the top ten. The CDR3 has 13 residues. V gave up 4 bases and J gave up 3 bases, with 9 bases separating them. Germline lookup yields CDR1 LNHDA and CDR2 SQIVND (reference sequence). The entry originates in a study of PD-L1 blockade in urothelial cancer. About the study: Each patient had 0 to 3 earlier chemotherapy regimens. Blood was evaluated 3 weeks (second dose) and 6 weeks after therapy began.

The rearrangement uses TRBV19 and TRBJ1-1; D possibly corresponds to TRBD1 (5 bases). Sequencing used PBMCs, obtained around atezolizumab (anti-PD-L1) treatment. This clonotype was obtained from a man in his sixties with urothelial cancer. The CDR3 loop is CASSKTEYTEAFF. The CDR3 DNA reads TGTGCCAGTAGTAAGACAGAATACACTGAAGCTTTCTTT. The whole variable domain, filled in from reference TRBV19 and TRBJ1-1, reads DGGITQSPKYLFRKEGQNVTLSCEQNLNHDAMYWYRQDPGQGLRLIYYSQIVNDFQKGDIAEGYSVSREKKESFPLTVTSAQKNPTAFYLCASSKTEYTEAFFGQGTRLTVV.